The text below deals with one T cell receptor beta chain. CDR3 length: 13 amino acids. Per the germline V gene, CDR1 is MNHEY and CDR2 is SMNVEV (reference sequence). Trimming took off 3 bases at V and 4 bases at J, with 10 bases between the two ends. TCR beta VDJ and CDR3 profiling used genomic DNA as template. TCRdb recomputed calls from the reads with MiXCR, one row per CDR3 protein. The sample has some 190,000 distinct CDR3 sequences, roughly 56% seen once. This record belongs to a study of CD8+CD57+ T cells in acquired aplastic anemia. The sample was sorted CD4+, CD8+, or CD8+CD57+ T cells (not recorded which) from PBMCs. The source is a human donor in good health, serving as a control. The chain has TRBV27 and TRBJ2-7; perhaps D is TRBD1 or TRBD2 (5 bases each). The CDR3 region has the DNA TGTGCCAGCAGTTTCCGGGGACGTTACGAGCAGTACTTC. It specifies CASSFRGRYEQYF.